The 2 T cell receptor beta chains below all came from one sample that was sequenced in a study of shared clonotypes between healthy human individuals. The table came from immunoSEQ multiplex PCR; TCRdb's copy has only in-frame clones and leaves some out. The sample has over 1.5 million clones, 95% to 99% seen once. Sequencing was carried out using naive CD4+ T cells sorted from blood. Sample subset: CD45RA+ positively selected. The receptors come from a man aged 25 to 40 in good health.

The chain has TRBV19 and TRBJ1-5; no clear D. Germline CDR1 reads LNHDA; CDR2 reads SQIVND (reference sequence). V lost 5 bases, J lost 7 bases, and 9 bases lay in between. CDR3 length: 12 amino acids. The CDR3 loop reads CASSRGEQPQHF. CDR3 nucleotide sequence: TGTGCCAGTAGTCGGGGTGAGCAGCCCCAGCATTTT.

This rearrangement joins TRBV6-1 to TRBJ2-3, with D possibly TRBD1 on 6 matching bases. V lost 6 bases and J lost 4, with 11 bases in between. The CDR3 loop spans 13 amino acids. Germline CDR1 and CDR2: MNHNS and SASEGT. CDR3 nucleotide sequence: TGTGCCAGCAGAGAATGGACAGCAGATACGCAGTATTTT. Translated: CASREWTADTQYF.